The sample holds one count of the clone carrying this TCR beta chain. Trimming took 0 bases from V and 1 from J, leaving 18 bases between them. Germline V gene sequence: CDR1 MGHRA, CDR2 YSYEKL. The CDR3 runs 18 residues. The record originates from a study of blood T cell repertoires in COVID-19. On the study more broadly: PBMCs, B-cell-depleted T cells, or T cells provided the cDNA or gDNA that made up the material.

Per the original methods: Reference gene primer amplification gave estimated nucleated cell counts. Sequencing used immunoSEQ multiplex PCR; TCRdb keeps in-frame clones, though not all of them. The V and J calls and clone size come from that table; D and trimming were worked out from the DNA. The sample has roughly 240,000 clones; around 86% are singletons. Sequenced material: peripheral blood. This clonotype was sampled from a woman aged 25 to 45 who had recovered from COVID-19. The V call is TRBV4-1, the J call TRBJ2-5; D possibly corresponds to TRBD2 (5 bases). The CDR3 is CASSQEVVGVASQETQYF. The CDR3 DNA reads as TGCGCCAGCAGCCAAGAAGTCGTCGGGGTGGCATCCCAAGAGACCCAGTACTTC.